The entry below describes one T cell receptor beta chain. Its target is unknown. The V end lost 2 bases, the J end lost 0 bases, and 16 bases lay between the germline ends. The CDR3 sequence is 17 residues long. Looked up from germline, CDR1 is PRHDT and CDR2 is FYEKMQ (reference sequence). This sample is part of a study of T cell responses to AZD1222 COVID-19 vaccine. Study observations and caveats: White British donors predominated, females outnumbered males, and clonal diversity was possibly underestimated. Unmutated variant regions are reportedly the target of nearly half of TCRs that are spike-specific.

The protocol was immunoSEQ multiplex PCR, while the TCRdb copy is restricted to in-frame clones and leaves out a portion. The data hold around 140,000 clones, with 85% to 95% observed a single time. This receptor was taken from an adult in good health. The chain uses TRBV13 and TRBJ1-1; D perhaps matches TRBD1 (5 bases). Sequences were derived from peripheral blood, sampled on day 0 of AZD1222 vaccination. The CDR3 is CASSLPRGFAMNTEAFF. The CDR3, as DNA: TGTGCCAGCAGCTTACCGAGGGGTTTCGCAATGAACACTGAAGCTTTCTTT.